A selection of T cell receptor beta chains follows, all from one sample in a study of read filtering for tumor transcriptome and immune sequencing. One entry per CDR3 protein results from TCRdb running MiXCR on the reads. There are about 38,000 distinct CDR3 sequences in the sample; 14% occur only once, and 18% lies in the top ten. Material: a population of CD138-negative cells sorted from bone marrow. The receptor source for this set is a donor aged 40 or older with multiple myeloma. Each CDR3 is given with its conserved first and last residue. The D gene is left open where the match is weak. A row's size may be missing; if present it is once, few, many or a size class.

clone size: many; V gene: TRBV9; J gene: TRBJ1-2; D gene: NA; CDR3 protein: CASSSSDSSKDRYTF; CDR3 DNA: TGTGCCAGCAGCTCATCGGACAGCTCGAAAGATCGCTACACCTTC
clone size: many; V gene: TRBV28; J gene: TRBJ1-5; D gene: NA; CDR3 protein: CASSPDTPSNQPQHF; CDR3 DNA: TGTGCCAGCAGTCCAGACACTCCAAGCAATCAGCCCCAGCATTTT
clone size: many; V gene: TRBV29-1; J gene: TRBJ2-5; D gene: NA; CDR3 protein: CSVQGTVAVMETQYF; CDR3 DNA: TGCAGCGTCCAGGGGACCGTAGCGGTCATGGAGACCCAGTACTTC
clone size: many; V gene: TRBV20-1; J gene: TRBJ2-3; D gene: NA; CDR3 protein: CSARDRPSTDTQYF; CDR3 DNA: TGCAGTGCTAGAGATAGGCCAAGCACAGATACGCAGTATTTT
clone size: NA; V gene: TRBV7-2; J gene: TRBJ2-1; D gene: NA; CDR3 protein: CASSLGASYNEQVF; CDR3 DNA: TGTGCCAGCAGCTTGGGGGCCTCCTACAATGAACAGGTCTTC
clone size: many; V gene: TRBV7-2; J gene: TRBJ1-4; D gene: NA; CDR3 protein: CASSPPLSATNEKLFF; CDR3 DNA: TGTGCCAGCAGCCCCCCGTTGAGTGCAACTAATGAAAAACTGTTTTTT
clone size: NA; V gene: TRBV11-2; J gene: TRBJ2-2; D gene: NA; CDR3 protein: CGSRPTGTNTGEPFF; CDR3 DNA: TGTGGCAGCAGACCAACAGGGACTAACACCGGGGAGCCGTTTTTT
clone size: few; V gene: TRBV5-1; J gene: TRBJ2-5; D gene: TRBD1; CDR3 protein: CASSATGTDWETQYF; CDR3 DNA: TGCGCCAGCAGCGCGACCGGGACAGACTGGGAGACCCAGTACTTC
clone size: many; V gene: TRBV18; J gene: TRBJ1-1; D gene: NA; CDR3 protein: CASSPMGAAEAFF; CDR3 DNA: TGTGCCAGCTCACCAATGGGGGCGGCTGAAGCTTTCTTT
clone size: NA; V gene: TRBV10-3; J gene: TRBJ2-5; D gene: NA; CDR3 protein: CAISDAGPRKETQYF; CDR3 DNA: TGTGCCATCAGTGACGCAGGTCCAAGGAAAGAGACCCAGTACTTC
clone size: many; V gene: TRBV7-8; J gene: TRBJ1-2; D gene: NA; CDR3 protein: CASSPTGYGYTF; CDR3 DNA: TGTGCCAGCAGCCCGACAGGCTATGGCTACACCTTC
clone size: many; V gene: TRBV29-1; J gene: TRBJ2-2; D gene: NA; CDR3 protein: CSVERIPDRRYTGELFF; CDR3 DNA: TGCAGCGTTGAAAGAATTCCGGACCGAAGATACACCGGGGAGCTGTTTTTT
clone size: many; V gene: TRBV12-3/TRBV12-4; J gene: TRBJ2-1; D gene: NA; CDR3 protein: CASSYILPGPAVYNEQFF; CDR3 DNA: TGTGCCAGCAGTTACATACTCCCGGGCCCCGCCGTATACAATGAGCAGTTCTTC